This is a list of T cell receptor beta chains from one sample in a study of blood T cells in healthy people across ages. TCRdb re-called the 5' RACE reads with MiXCR, one entry per CDR3 protein. This repertoire shows 550,000 to 800,000 distinct CDR3 sequences, about 34% found once; its top ten account for 15% to 19%. The sequencing sample was made of blood. These receptors originate from a woman of 80 years or more in good health. Both conserved end residues are part of each CDR3. The D gene is left open where the match is weak. The size entry is marked missing in some rows and otherwise reads once, few, many or a size class.

j_call v_call clone_size d_call cdr3_aa cdr3_nt
TRBJ2-3 TRBV7-8 many TRBD2 CASSPEGRGDLGTDTQYF TGTGCCAGCAGCCCTGAGGGGCGGGGGGACCTTGGCACAGATACGCAGTATTTT
TRBJ1-1 TRBV7-3 - - CASSRREHTEAFF TGTGCCAGCAGCAGAAGGGAGCACACTGAAGCTTTCTTT
TRBJ1-6 TRBV10-3 - TRBD1 CAISDTGVSPLHF TGTGCCATCAGTGACACAGGGGTATCACCCCTCCACTTT
TRBJ1-1 TRBV10-3 many - CAISAEGGHTEAFF TGTGCCATCAGTGCGGAGGGTGGGCACACTGAAGCTTTCTTT
TRBJ1-6 TRBV11-2 - - CASCRRDYNSPLHF TGTGCCAGCTGTCGACGGGATTATAATTCACCCCTCCACTTT
TRBJ2-5 TRBV29-1 - TRBD1 CSVAQGEETQYF TGCAGCGTTGCCCAGGGGGAAGAGACCCAGTACTTC
TRBJ1-2 TRBV7-2 many - CASSSYRGQNYGYTF TGTGCCAGCAGCTCCTACCGGGGACAAAACTATGGCTACACCTTC
TRBJ1-2 TRBV6-1 many TRBD1 CASSEGQGVSSRYTF TGTGCCAGCAGTGAGGGGCAGGGGGTGTCTAGTCGCTACACCTTC
TRBJ2-1 TRBV7-2 many - CASSFSGDGHNEQFF TGTGCCAGCAGCTTCTCTGGGGACGGACACAATGAGCAGTTCTTC
TRBJ1-1 TRBV20-1 - - CSVPGRLTEAFF TGCAGTGTTCCGGGACGCCTCACTGAAGCTTTCTTT
TRBJ2-5 TRBV7-2 - TRBD2 CASSLTSARQETQYF TGTGCCAGCAGCTTAACTAGCGCCCGCCAAGAGACCCAGTACTTC
TRBJ1-5 TRBV20-1 many - CSAPDLSGNQPQHF TGCAGTGCTCCTGACCTTTCCGGCAATCAGCCCCAGCATTTT
TRBJ2-3 TRBV28 many TRBD2 CASIDGGEDTQYF TGTGCCAGCATAGACGGGGGGGAAGATACGCAGTATTTT
TRBJ2-4 TRBV5-1 many - CASSLVGSGKNIQYF TGCGCCAGCAGCTTGGTCGGTAGTGGCAAAAACATTCAGTACTTC
TRBJ2-5 TRBV7-2 many - CASSLGGRQETQYF TGTGCCAGCAGTTTAGGGGGAAGGCAAGAAACCCAGTACTTC
TRBJ1-5 TRBV21-1 - - CASSNRMIWVSSNQPQHF TGTGCCAGCAGCAACCGGATGATTTGGGTCTCGAGCAATCAGCCCCAGCATTTT
TRBJ2-3 TRBV6-1 - - CASSPRAGARTDTQYF TGTGCCAGCAGTCCCCGTGCTGGGGCTCGGACAGATACGCAGTATTTT
TRBJ2-7 TRBV7-2 many - CASSLQKPPYEQYF TGTGCCAGCAGCTTACAGAAGCCGCCCTACGAGCAGTACTTC
TRBJ1-2 TRBV7-9 many - CASSSRGLGYGYTF TGTGCCAGCAGCTCCCGGGGCCTGGGGTATGGCTACACCTTC
TRBJ2-3 TRBV5-1 - TRBD1 CASSLALKTGGTDTQYF TGCGCCAGCAGCTTGGCCCTGAAGACAGGGGGCACAGATACGCAGTATTTT
TRBJ2-3 TRBV4-1 few - CASSQEDSPDTQYF TGCGCCAGCAGCCAAGAAGACAGTCCTGATACGCAGTATTTT
TRBJ2-6 TRBV7-8 many - CASSGRSSGANVLTF TGTGCCAGCAGCGGAAGGTCCTCTGGGGCCAACGTCCTGACTTTC
TRBJ2-1 TRBV20-1 - - CSAASKETQFF TGCAGTGCTGCCTCAAAGGAGACCCAGTTCTTC
TRBJ2-7 TRBV7-9 many TRBD1 CASSGIGTAPYEQYF TGTGCCAGCAGCGGTATCGGGACAGCCCCCTACGAGCAGTACTTC
TRBJ1-6 TRBV19 few TRBD1 CASSISGTGGNSPLHF TGTGCCAGTAGTATTTCCGGGACAGGGGGCAATTCACCCCTCCACTTT
TRBJ2-5 TRBV10-3 few TRBD2 CAISGLAGGLDEQYF TGTGCCATCAGTGGCCTCGCGGGGGGCCTCGATGAGCAGTACTTC
TRBJ1-4 TRBV7-2 many - CASSFRDGNYEKLFF TGTGCCAGCAGCTTCCGGGACGGAAATTATGAAAAACTGTTTTTT
TRBJ2-3 TRBV6-4 many - CASSPPIDRRDGNTQYF TGTGCCAGCAGTCCACCTATAGACAGGCGGGATGGGAATACGCAGTATTTT
TRBJ1-5 TRBV5-8 many TRBD1 CASSGDRDWSNQPQHF TGTGCCAGCAGCGGGGACAGGGATTGGAGCAATCAGCCCCAGCATTTT
TRBJ2-1 TRBV24-1 many TRBD2 CATSDRRGGKLNEQFF TGTGCCACCAGCGATCGTCGGGGGGGGAAACTCAATGAGCAGTTCTTC
TRBJ1-2 TRBV12-3/TRBV12-4 many - CASSLALTTTNYGYTF TGTGCCAGCAGTTTGGCCTTAACAACTACTAACTATGGCTACACCTTC
TRBJ1-1 TRBV28 few TRBD1 CASSFGSGGTEAFF TGTGCCAGCAGTTTCGGATCAGGGGGCACTGAAGCTTTCTTT
TRBJ2-5 TRBV5-1 - - CASSPSVETQYF TGCGCCAGCAGCCCATCGGTTGAGACCCAGTACTTC
TRBJ1-3 TRBV9 - - CASSVDDVGGNTIYF TGTGCCAGCAGCGTAGACGACGTCGGAGGAAACACCATATATTTT
TRBJ2-7 TRBV20-1 many TRBD1 CSAKSWDRGFHEQYF TGCAGTGCGAAAAGCTGGGACAGGGGCTTTCACGAGCAGTACTTC
TRBJ2-3 TRBV4-1 few - CASSQEAGGGYTQYF TGCGCCAGCAGCCAAGAGGCCGGGGGAGGTTATACGCAGTATTTT
TRBJ1-1 TRBV25-1 - - CASSGRTVLNTEAFF TGTGCCAGCAGTGGACGGACGGTCCTCAACACTGAAGCTTTCTTT
TRBJ1-6 TRBV3-1 many - CASSQQGIGSPLHF TGTGCCAGCAGCCAACAGGGTATTGGTTCACCCCTCCACTTT
TRBJ2-7 TRBV5-6 many TRBD2 CASSLLAGGPYEQYF TGTGCCAGCAGCTTACTAGCGGGGGGGCCCTACGAGCAGTACTTC
TRBJ1-2 TRBV4-2 - - CASSQDDRQDYGYTF TGTGCCAGCAGCCAAGACGACAGGCAAGACTATGGCTACACCTTC
TRBJ1-4 TRBV12-3/TRBV12-4 once - CASSPRGDRTNEKLFF TGTGCCAGCAGTCCAAGGGGGGATCGTACTAATGAAAAACTGTTTTTT
TRBJ1-6 TRBV20-1 many - CSASDANGNSPLHF TGCAGTGCTAGTGACGCGAATGGGAATTCACCCCTCCACTTT
TRBJ2-3 TRBV11-2 few - CASSLQGRSDTQYF TGTGCCAGCAGCTTACAGGGGAGGTCAGATACGCAGTATTTT
TRBJ2-7 TRBV12-5 few - CTSGLGIPAYEQYF TGTACTAGTGGGCTAGGGATTCCGGCCTACGAGCAGTACTTC
TRBJ2-3 TRBV12-3/TRBV12-4 - - CASEVADAEYF TGTGCCAGCGAGGTTGCAGATGCGGAGTATTTT
TRBJ1-1 TRBV5-1 - TRBD1 CASSLGVGQMNTEAFF TGCGCCAGCAGCTTGGGAGTGGGACAGATGAACACTGAAGCTTTCTTT
TRBJ2-7 TRBV20-1 many - CSANVAGHPYEQYF TGCAGTGCTAACGTTGCAGGGCACCCCTACGAGCAGTACTTC
TRBJ2-7 TRBV6-5 many - CASRRDIPDYEQYF TGTGCCAGCAGGAGAGACATACCGGATTACGAGCAGTACTTC
TRBJ2-7 TRBV27 many TRBD1 CASRPGQGAYEQYF TGTGCCAGCAGACCCGGCCAGGGGGCCTACGAGCAGTACTTC
TRBJ1-2 TRBV12-3/TRBV12-4 few - CASSLSMSGYTF TGTGCCAGCAGTTTATCGATGTCTGGCTACACCTTC
TRBJ2-7 TRBV19 few - CASSIRADEQYF TGTGCCAGTAGTATCCGAGCGGACGAGCAGTACTTC
TRBJ1-2 TRBV3-1 - - CASSQAPDYGYTF TGTGCCAGCAGCCAAGCCCCCGACTATGGCTACACCTTC
TRBJ2-3 TRBV15 many - CATSRDLGGGTQYF TGTGCCACCAGCAGAGATCTAGGTGGTGGTACGCAGTATTTT
TRBJ2-5 TRBV4-3 many TRBD2 CASSQGAASGGFPETQYF TGCGCCAGCAGCCAGGGGGCGGCTAGCGGGGGCTTCCCAGAGACCCAGTACTTC